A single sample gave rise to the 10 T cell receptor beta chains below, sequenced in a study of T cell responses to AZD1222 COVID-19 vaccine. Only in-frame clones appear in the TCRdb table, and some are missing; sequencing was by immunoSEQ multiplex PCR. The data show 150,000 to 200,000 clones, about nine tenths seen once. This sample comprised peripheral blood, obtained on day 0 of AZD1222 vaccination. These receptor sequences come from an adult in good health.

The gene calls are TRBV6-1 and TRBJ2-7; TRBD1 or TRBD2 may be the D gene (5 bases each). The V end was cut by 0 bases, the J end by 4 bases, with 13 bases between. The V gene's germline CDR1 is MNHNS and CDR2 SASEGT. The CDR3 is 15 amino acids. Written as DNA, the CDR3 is TGTGCCAGCAGTGAAGCAAGGGACGCGGTTTACGAGCAGTACTTC. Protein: CASSEARDAVYEQYF.

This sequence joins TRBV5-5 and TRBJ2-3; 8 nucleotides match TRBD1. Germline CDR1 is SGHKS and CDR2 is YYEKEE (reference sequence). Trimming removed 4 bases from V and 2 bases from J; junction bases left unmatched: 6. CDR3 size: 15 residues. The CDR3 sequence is CASSLETGATDTQYF. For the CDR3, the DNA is TGTGCCAGCAGCCTAGAGACAGGGGCCACAGATACGCAGTATTTT. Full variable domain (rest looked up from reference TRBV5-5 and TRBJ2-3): DAGVTQSPTHLIKTRGQQVTLRCSPISGHKSVSWYQQVLGQGPQFIFQYYEKEERGRGNFPDRFSARQFPNYSSELNVNALLLGDSALYLCASSLETGATDTQYFGPGTRLTVL.

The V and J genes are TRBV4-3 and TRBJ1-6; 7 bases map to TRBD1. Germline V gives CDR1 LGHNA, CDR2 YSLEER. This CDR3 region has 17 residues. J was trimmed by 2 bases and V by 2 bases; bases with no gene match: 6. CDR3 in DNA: TGCGCCAGCAGCCAATCTTTAGACAGGGCCTATAATTCACCCCTCCACTTT. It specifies CASSQSLDRAYNSPLHF.

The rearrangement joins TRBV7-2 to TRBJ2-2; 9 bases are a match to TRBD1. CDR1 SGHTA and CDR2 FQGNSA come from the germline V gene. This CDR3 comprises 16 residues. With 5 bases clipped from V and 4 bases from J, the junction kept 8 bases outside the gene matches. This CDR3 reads CASSHGRTGATGELFF. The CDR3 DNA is TGTGCCAGCAGCCATGGGCGGACAGGGGCCACCGGGGAGCTGTTTTTT.

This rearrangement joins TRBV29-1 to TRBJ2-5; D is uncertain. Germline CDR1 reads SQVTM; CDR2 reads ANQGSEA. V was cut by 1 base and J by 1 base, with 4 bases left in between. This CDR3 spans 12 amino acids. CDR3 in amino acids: CSVEGLQETQYF. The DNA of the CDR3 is TGCAGCGTTGAAGGCCTCCAAGAGACCCAGTACTTC.

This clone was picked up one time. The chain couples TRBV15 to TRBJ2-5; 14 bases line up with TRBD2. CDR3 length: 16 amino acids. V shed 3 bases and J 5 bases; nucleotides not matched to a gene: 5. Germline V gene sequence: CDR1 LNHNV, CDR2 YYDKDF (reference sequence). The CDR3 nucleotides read TGTGCCACCAGCAGGGGACTAGCGGGGGTTTTCGAGACCCAGTACTTC. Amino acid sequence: CATSRGLAGVFETQYF.

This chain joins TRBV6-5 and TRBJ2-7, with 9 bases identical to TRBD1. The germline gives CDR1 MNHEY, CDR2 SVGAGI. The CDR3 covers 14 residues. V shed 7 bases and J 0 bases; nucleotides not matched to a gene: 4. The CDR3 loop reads CASTKTGGSYEQYF. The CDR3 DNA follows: TGTGCCAGCACTAAGACAGGGGGCTCCTACGAGCAGTACTTC.

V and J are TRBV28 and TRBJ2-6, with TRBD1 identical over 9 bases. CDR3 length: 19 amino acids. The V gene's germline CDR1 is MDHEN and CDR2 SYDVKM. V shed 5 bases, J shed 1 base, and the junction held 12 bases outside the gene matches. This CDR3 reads CASSQVAWDRESGANVLTF. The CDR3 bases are TGTGCCAGCAGTCAAGTGGCGTGGGACAGGGAATCTGGGGCCAACGTCCTGACTTTC.

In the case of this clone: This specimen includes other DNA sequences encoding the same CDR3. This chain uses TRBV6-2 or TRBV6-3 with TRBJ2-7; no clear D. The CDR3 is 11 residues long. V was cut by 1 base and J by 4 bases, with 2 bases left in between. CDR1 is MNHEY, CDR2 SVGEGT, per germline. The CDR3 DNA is TGTGCCAGCAGTTACTTGTACGAGCAGTACTTC. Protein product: CASSYLYEQYF.

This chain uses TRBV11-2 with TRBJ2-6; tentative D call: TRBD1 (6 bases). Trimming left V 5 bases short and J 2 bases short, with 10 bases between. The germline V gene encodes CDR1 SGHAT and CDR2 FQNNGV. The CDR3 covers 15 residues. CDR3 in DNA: TGTGCCAGCAGCGTACAGGGTACTGGGGCCAACGTCCTGACTTTC. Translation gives CASSVQGTGANVLTF.